This passage covers 24 T cell receptor beta chains from one sample sequenced in a study of CD8 T cells in Susac syndrome. The authors reverse transcribed roughly 0.5 to 1 ug RNA with random hexamers. One entry per CDR3 protein, called by TCRdb with MiXCR from the immunoSEQ multiplex PCR reads. Of 200,000 to 250,000 distinct CDR3 sequences listed, 95% are singletons. Sequences were obtained from CD4+ T cells from PBMCs. All receptors come from a human donor with multiple sclerosis.

This chain links TRBV24-1 with TRBJ2-3, with D unresolved. Germline lookup yields CDR1 KGHDR and CDR2 SFDVKD. CDR3 length: 12 amino acids. Deletions cut 3 bases from V and 2 bases from J, with 2 bases between. CDR3 region: CATSDPTDTQYF. In DNA, the CDR3 is TGTGCCACCAGTGATCCCACAGATACGCAGTATTTT.

The chain joins TRBV13 to TRBJ2-7; D gene ambiguous. Germline V gene sequence: CDR1 PRHDT, CDR2 FYEKMQ (reference sequence). The CDR3 contains 14 residues. Trimming removed 5 bases from V and 5 bases from J, with 16 bases in between. In DNA, the CDR3 is TGTGCCAGCAGCCCACAGTCTGTGGGTAACGAGCAGTACGTC. The encoded protein is CASSPQSVGNEQYV.

The rearrangement links TRBV12-5 to TRBJ2-3; D remains unclear. Deletions cut 2 bases from V and 0 bases from J, with 6 bases between. The CDR3 has 14 residues. Germline loops: CDR1 LGHNT, CDR2 FRNRAP. The CDR3 DNA reads as TGTGCTAGTGGTTTGCGGTTGAGCACAGATACGCAGTATTTT. It translates to CASGLRLSTDTQYF.

The rearrangement links TRBV2 to TRBJ1-2, with 9 bases fitting TRBD1. Losses at the gene ends were 7 bases for V and 7 bases for J; bases not matched to a gene: 10. The V gene's germline CDR1 is SNHLY and CDR2 FYNNEI. CDR3 length: 14 amino acids. CDR3 protein: CASTLQGASGGYTF. CDR3 sequence (DNA): TGTGCCAGCACCTTACAGGGGGCCTCCGGTGGCTACACCTTC. The full variable domain, with the rest looked up from reference TRBV2 and TRBJ1-2, is EPEVTQTPSHQVTQMGQEVILRCVPISNHLYFYWYRQILGQKVEFLVSFYNNEISEKSEIFDDQFSVERPDGSNFTLKIRSTKLEDSAMYFCASTLQGASGGYTFGSGTRLTVV.

The rearrangement links TRBV27 to TRBJ1-1; 9 bases are shared with TRBD1. There are 14 residues in the CDR3. The germline V gene has CDR1 MNHEY and CDR2 SMNVEV (reference sequence). Unmatched junction bases numbered 4, after V lost 3 bases and J lost 5 bases. The CDR3 nucleotides are TGTGCCAGCAGTTTCTGGGACAGGGTGACTGAAGCTTTCTTT. This gives the protein CASSFWDRVTEAFF.

V usage is TRBV30 and J usage is TRBJ1-2, with no clear D. The V and J ends lost 3 bases and 4 bases respectively, with 21 bases between them. Germline V gives CDR1 GTSNPN, CDR2 SVGIG (reference sequence). This CDR3 comprises 16 residues. This CDR3 reads CAWSQMSGMRSYGYTF. In DNA, the CDR3 is TGTGCCTGGAGCCAAATGTCGGGGATGCGGAGCTATGGCTACACCTTC.

The chain combines TRBV18 with TRBJ1-3; tentatively, D is TRBD1 (6 bases). The V and J ends lost 1 base and 2 bases respectively, with 9 bases between them. Looked up from germline, CDR1 is KGHSH and CDR2 is LQKENI. The CDR3 is 15 residues long. CDR3 sequence (DNA): TGTGCCAGCTCACCACAAGCAGGGGCTGGAAACACCATATATTTT. As protein: CASSPQAGAGNTIYF.

The V and J genes are TRBV20-1 and TRBJ2-7; D unclear. This CDR3 has 13 amino acids. The V and J ends lost 3 bases and 0 bases respectively, with 9 bases between them. Germline loops: CDR1 DFQATT, CDR2 SNEGSKA (reference sequence). CDR3 sequence: CSASPGRSYEQYF. The CDR3 DNA is TGCAGTGCTAGCCCCGGGCGCTCCTACGAGCAGTACTTC.

The chain carries TRBV12-3 or TRBV12-4 and TRBJ2-1; TRBD1 matches at 7 bases. CDR3 length: 13 amino acids. The trim removed 3 bases at V and 10 bases at J, leaving 6 bases unmatched. The CDR3 region has the DNA TGTGCCAGCAGTTTCGGGGACAGCTTCGAGCAGTTCTTC. Amino acid sequence: CASSFGDSFEQFF.

The chain has TRBV5-1 and TRBJ2-1; the D is unclear. The CDR3 loop spans 14 amino acids. Trimming shortened V by 2 bases and J by 5 bases, and 11 bases separated the two germline ends. Germline V lookup: CDR1 SGHRS, CDR2 YFSETQ. The CDR3, as DNA: TGCGCCAGCAGCTTTGGATCCCTCAACAATGAGCAGTTCTTC. Translation: CASSFGSLNNEQFF.

V and J are TRBV7-9 and TRBJ2-2, with 10 bases identical to TRBD1. This CDR3 region has 15 residues. V shed 6 bases, J shed 5 bases, and the junction held 6 bases outside the gene matches. Germline V lookup: CDR1 SEHNR, CDR2 FQNEAQ (reference sequence). The chain's CDR3 is CASSRGTGETGELFF. In nucleotides, the CDR3 is TGTGCCAGCAGTCGAGGGACAGGGGAGACCGGGGAGCTGTTTTTT.

The chain combines TRBV2 with TRBJ1-2; maybe TRBD1 (6 bases). This CDR3 has 12 amino acids. Germline V gives CDR1 SNHLY, CDR2 FYNNEI. The V gene lost 8 bases and the J gene lost 5 bases, with 12 bases spanning the gap. The CDR3 bases are TGTGCCAGCCTTGAGGGGGGTTATGGCTACACCTTC. Its protein is CASLEGGYGYTF. The entire variable domain, with the rest obtained from reference TRBV2 and TRBJ1-2, is as follows: EPEVTQTPSHQVTQMGQEVILRCVPISNHLYFYWYRQILGQKVEFLVSFYNNEISEKSEIFDDQFSVERPDGSNFTLKIRSTKLEDSAMYFCASLEGGYGYTFGSGTRLTVV.

This chain connects TRBV30 to TRBJ1-1; D gene ambiguous. The CDR3 covers 12 residues. Germline loops: CDR1 GTSNPN, CDR2 SVGIG (reference sequence). With 2 bases removed from V and 5 bases from J, the gap between germline ends came to 9 bases. CDR3 coding DNA: TGTGCCTGGAGTCAGCCGGGAACTGAAGCTTTCTTT. Its protein is CAWSQPGTEAFF.

The V gene is TRBV29-1, the J gene TRBJ2-5; 7 bases match TRBD1. This CDR3 is built from 14 residues. CDR1 and CDR2 from the germline V gene are SQVTM and ANQGSEA. The ends lost 7 bases at V and 2 bases at J; junction bases unmatched: 10. CDR3 amino acids: CSARDSWRQETQYF. The CDR3 region has the DNA TGCAGCGCCCGGGACAGCTGGAGGCAAGAGACCCAGTACTTC.

The chain combines TRBV3-1 with TRBJ1-1; tentatively, D is TRBD1 (5 bases). There are 14 residues in the CDR3. Germline assignment: CDR1 LGHDT and CDR2 YNNKEL (reference sequence). V gave up 4 bases and J gave up 5 bases, with 14 bases separating them. The CDR3 DNA sequence: TGTGCCAGCAGCCCCGTTTCTGGGGGGACTGAAGCTTTCTTT. As protein: CASSPVSGGTEAFF.

V is TRBV27 and J is TRBJ1-6; D remains ambiguous. Germline CDR1 is MNHEY and CDR2 is SMNVEV (reference sequence). The CDR3 consists of 17 residues. Trimming cost V 4 bases and J 0 bases, with 13 bases left between them. In DNA, the CDR3 is TGTGCCAGCAGTTCCGAGATCGCAAGCTCCTATAATTCACCCCTCCACTTT. This gives the protein CASSSEIASSYNSPLHF.

The CDR3 protein is CASSVLAGDGEQFF. CDR3 nucleotides: TGTGCCAGCAGTGTACTAGCGGGGGACGGTGAGCAGTTCTTC. This chain uses TRBV6-1 with TRBJ2-1; TRBD2 matches at 11 bases. This CDR3 region has 14 residues. Germline trimming cut 4 bases from V and 9 bases from J; bases unmatched to any gene: 5. The V gene's germline CDR1 is MNHNS and CDR2 SASEGT.

This clonotype has just one count. The rearrangement uses TRBV20-1 and TRBJ2-5, with TRBD2 matching 10 bases. The germline gives CDR1 DFQATT, CDR2 SNEGSKA (reference sequence). The CDR3 consists of 15 residues. The V gene end was trimmed by 6 bases and the J gene end by 0 bases; junction bases not matched to a gene: 7. The CDR3 DNA reads as TGCAGTGCCCATAGGACTAGCGGAGACCAAGAGACCCAGTACTTC. Its translation is CSAHRTSGDQETQYF.

The V call is TRBV29-1, the J call TRBJ2-2, with D possibly TRBD2 on 6 matching bases. This CDR3 spans 13 amino acids. Trimming took 4 bases from V and 4 from J, leaving 10 bases between them. Per the germline V gene, CDR1 is SQVTM and CDR2 is ANQGSEA. The CDR3 bases are TGCAGCGTTGGCGGGACTCTCACCGGGGAGCTGTTTTTT. It translates to CSVGGTLTGELFF.

The chain couples TRBV21-1 to TRBJ1-1. TRBV21-1 is flagged as a pseudogene. The CDR3 has 10 amino acids. The CDR3 loop reads CARKNTEAFF. CDR3 coding DNA: TGTGCCAGAAAGAACACTGAAGCTTTCTTT.

The J gene is TRBJ2-1, the V gene TRBV7-3; D remains ambiguous. Germline V gives CDR1 SGHTA, CDR2 FQGTGA. V was clipped by 5 bases and J by 5 bases, with 10 bases between them. The CDR3 has 13 amino acids. The CDR3 nucleotides read TGTGCCAGCAGCCCGCCGCCAAACAATGAGCAGTTCTTC. It yields the protein CASSPPPNNEQFF.

This clonotype was recorded only once. This chain links TRBV30 with TRBJ2-1; 9 bases agree with TRBD2. V shed 3 bases, J shed 3 bases, and the junction held 3 bases outside the gene matches. Germline V gives CDR1 GTSNPN, CDR2 SVGIG (reference sequence). The CDR3 runs 14 residues. The CDR3 spells CAWRQRGDYNEQFF. The DNA for the CDR3 is TGTGCCTGGAGACAGCGGGGGGACTACAATGAGCAGTTCTTC.

V gene TRBV5-1 combines with J gene TRBJ1-1, with no clear D. Germline CDR1 reads SGHRS; CDR2 reads YFSETQ. CDR3 length equals 12 residues. Deletions cut 0 bases from V and 9 bases from J, with 9 bases between. CDR3 bases: TGCGCCAGCAGCTTGGAAGCCGGAAAAGCTTTCTTT. This gives the protein CASSLEAGKAFF.

DNA for the CDR3: TGTGCCAGCAGCTCATCTGGAGCAGATACGCAGTATTTT. Protein: CASSSSGADTQYF. V usage is TRBV7-9 and J usage is TRBJ2-3; D is uncertain. This CDR3 spans 13 amino acids. Germline-derived CDR1 and CDR2 are SEHNR and FQNEAQ (reference sequence). V shed 4 bases and J shed 4 bases, with 9 bases lying between them.